A single sample is the source of the 17 T cell receptor beta chains below, sequenced in a study of metastatic and nonmetastatic thyroid tumors. Thyroid surgery had not been preceded by any treatment in any patient. TCRdb redid the clone calls on the PCR reads using MiXCR. Among some 26,000 clones, around 4% were seen once, and the ten largest hold roughly 3.1%. Sequencing used blood. The receptor source for this set is a male donor with papillary thyroid cancer or a benign thyroid nodule (not recorded which). Some clones in this sample may be carry-over from other donors' samples.

In its sample, this clone was seen a few times. This chain links TRBV20-1 with TRBJ2-7; 12 bases fit TRBD1. V gave up 5 bases and J gave up 6 bases; unmatched junction bases: 8. The germline gives CDR1 DFQATT, CDR2 SNEGSKA (reference sequence). This CDR3 spans 14 amino acids. CDR3 residues: CSAPTGTGGREQYF. In DNA, the CDR3 is TGCAGTGCTCCTACCGGGACAGGGGGCCGCGAGCAGTACTTC.

This clone was counted at least ten times. The chain joins TRBV4-1 to TRBJ2-7, with 8 bases matching TRBD1. CDR1 and CDR2 from the germline V gene are MGHRA and YSYEKL. This CDR3 is 16 amino acids long. The J segment lost 1 base and the V segment lost 0 bases, leaving 5 bases of the junction unmatched. DNA for the CDR3: TGCGCCAGCAGCCAAGATTGGACAGGGAGTTCCTACGAGCAGTACTTC. This sequence encodes CASSQDWTGSSYEQYF.

In its sample, this clone was seen a few times. Other DNA sequences in the same sample also yield this CDR3. The chain combines TRBV6-4 with TRBJ1-1, with 7 bases aligning to TRBD1. The CDR3 extends over 14 amino acids. The ends lost 2 bases at V and 4 bases at J; junction bases unmatched: 4. Germline CDR1 and CDR2: MRHNA and SNTAGT. As DNA, the CDR3 is TGTGCCAGCAGTGACGGACAGGAGGGCACTGAAGCTTTCTTT. Residues: CASSDGQEGTEAFF.

The CDR3, as DNA: TGCAGTGGGACAGACCGCAATCAGCCCCAGCATTTT. This encodes CSGTDRNQPQHF. This rearrangement joins TRBV20-1 to TRBJ1-5; TRBD1 is a possible D gene (6 bases). Germline CDR1 reads DFQATT; CDR2 reads SNEGSKA (reference sequence). Trimming removed 7 bases at V and 2 bases at J, with 9 bases between. The CDR3 runs to 12 residues.

This clone has a handful of counts. The rearrangement links TRBV2 to TRBJ1-5; TRBD1 might be the D (6 bases). The CDR3 loop spans 14 amino acids. CDR1 and CDR2 (germline): SNHLY, FYNNEI. V lost 7 bases to trimming and J lost 2 bases, with 12 bases between them. CDR3 in amino acids: CASKRGARNQPQHF. The CDR3 bases are TGTGCCAGCAAACGGGGGGCTCGCAATCAGCCCCAGCATTTT.

This clone was seen more than once but under ten times. V is TRBV6-1 and J is TRBJ1-4; D remains unclear. This CDR3 contains 13 residues. Germline V lookup: CDR1 MNHNS, CDR2 SASEGT. The V end lost 6 bases, the J end lost 4 bases, and 9 bases lay between the germline ends. The CDR3 DNA reads as TGTGCCAGCAGGGAGCTGAGTAATGAAAAACTGTTTTTT. This sequence encodes CASRELSNEKLFF.

This clone was seen more than once but under ten times. The chain couples TRBV2 to TRBJ2-3; 10 bases are shared with TRBD1. Germline lookup yields CDR1 SNHLY and CDR2 FYNNEI. The length of the CDR3 is 15 residues. After removal of 5 bases from V and 5 bases from J, the junction contained 7 bases not matched to a gene. CDR3 region: CASSPGTGAVDTQYF. The CDR3 DNA reads as TGTGCCAGCAGTCCCGGGACAGGGGCCGTAGATACGCAGTATTTT. Looking up the rest from reference TRBV2 and TRBJ2-3 gives the full variable domain: EPEVTQTPSHQVTQMGQEVILRCVPISNHLYFYWYRQILGQKVEFLVSFYNNEISEKSEIFDDQFSVERPDGSNFTLKIRSTKLEDSAMYFCASSPGTGAVDTQYFGPGTRLTVL.

This clone came up a few times. CDR3 sequence: CASNRQTGVNEAFF. For the CDR3, the DNA is TGTGCCAGCAATCGCCAGACAGGGGTAAATGAGGCTTTCTTT. This chain connects TRBV6-2 or TRBV6-3 to TRBJ1-1, with 8 nucleotides matching TRBD1. This CDR3 has 14 residues. Germline trimming cut 7 bases from V and 11 bases from J; bases unmatched to any gene: 15. Per germline, CDR1 MNHEY and CDR2 SVGEGT.

This clone turned up a few times. The junction does not match germline at one end; this may be a read error. J is TRBJ2-5 and V is TRBV19; 9 nucleotides agree with TRBD2. The CDR3 has 16 residues. Germline CDR1 LNHDA, CDR2 SQIVND (reference sequence). The CDR3 coding sequence is TGTGCCAGTAGTAATGGCGCAGCGGGGGGTGGAGATACCCAGTACTTT. Protein: CASSNGAAGGGDTQYF.

Ten or more counts support this clone. This chain connects TRBV6-1 to TRBJ1-2; no clear D. The V and J ends lost 2 bases and 1 base respectively, with 8 bases between them. Looked up from germline, CDR1 is MNHNS and CDR2 is SASEGT. The CDR3 runs 14 residues. CDR3 nucleotides: TGTGCCAGCAGTGAAAGGGCAGATAACTATGGCTACACCTTC. Translated, it gives CASSERADNYGYTF.

This clone is medium-sized in the sample. This chain links TRBV20-1 with TRBJ1-2; 11 nucleotides match TRBD1. The CDR3 is 14 amino acids. From germline, CDR1 is DFQATT and CDR2 SNEGSKA (reference sequence). V lost 6 bases to trimming and J lost 3 bases; unmatched junction nucleotides: 6. The CDR3 region has the DNA TGCAGTGCACCGGGACAGGGGGATTACTATGGCTACACCTTC. Its translation: CSAPGQGDYYGYTF.

This clone turned up a few times. This chain joins TRBV6-5 and TRBJ1-1, with 8 bases identical to TRBD1. CDR1 and CDR2 (germline): MNHEY, SVGAGI. V was clipped by 0 bases and J by 4 bases; unmatched bases: 1. There are 14 residues in the CDR3. The CDR3 protein is CASSYSTGGTEAFF. CDR3 coding DNA: TGTGCCAGCAGTTACTCAACAGGGGGCACTGAAGCTTTCTTT.

This clone appeared a few times. The chain's CDR3 is CASSDGRDYGYTF. The CDR3 coding sequence is TGTGCCAGCAGTGATGGGAGGGACTATGGCTACACCTTC. This chain uses TRBV2 with TRBJ1-2; D ambiguous. The germline V gene has CDR1 SNHLY and CDR2 FYNNEI. Trimming pared 3 bases from V and 3 bases from J, leaving 8 bases between. The CDR3 contains 13 residues.

Judged by abundance, this clone is medium-sized. J is TRBJ1-3 and V is TRBV6-4; D is ambiguous. The CDR3 sequence is 14 residues long. The V gene's germline CDR1 is MRHNA and CDR2 SNTAGT. The V and J ends lost 7 bases and 3 bases respectively, with 13 bases between them. The CDR3 coding sequence is TGTGCCAGCACCGAACCCGGTGTTGGAAACACCATATATTTT. Translated: CASTEPGVGNTIYF.

This clone was seen repeatedly, ten times or more. A much larger clone lies a single base off, so this may be a read error. In the same sample, other DNA sequences code for this CDR3. This rearrangement joins TRBV9 to TRBJ2-1, with D maybe TRBD2 (6 bases). This CDR3 is built from 13 residues. The germline V gene encodes CDR1 SGDLS and CDR2 YYNGEE. Trimming stripped 6 bases from V and 5 bases from J, with 12 bases between. CDR3 bases: TGTGCCAGCAACACCGGGACTCACAATGAGCAGTTCTTC. Translation: CASNTGTHNEQFF.

This clone has just a few counts. Distinct nucleotide sequences in the sample also encode this CDR3. This chain connects TRBV6-1 to TRBJ2-3; TRBD1 or TRBD2 may be the D gene (5 bases each). There are 15 residues in the CDR3. Trimming shortened V by 8 bases and J by 8 bases, and 23 bases separated the two germline ends. The germline V gene encodes CDR1 MNHNS and CDR2 SASEGT. Here the CDR3 reads CASLEGIAGVSTQYF. In DNA, the CDR3 is TGTGCCAGCCTCGAGGGGATTGCAGGTGTTAGTACGCAGTATTTT.

The chain carries TRBV30 and TRBJ2-5; a weak D match, TRBD2 (6 bases). The CDR3 has 13 amino acids. The germline CDR1 and CDR2 sequences are GTSNPN and SVGIG (reference sequence). V shed 8 bases and J shed 10 bases, with 23 bases lying between them. CDR3 sequence: CAASLRRVGDQYF. In DNA, the CDR3 is TGTGCCGCGTCTCTGAGGAGGGTGGGGGACCAGTACTTC. Together with reference TRBV30 and TRBJ2-5, the CDR3 gives the full variable domain: SQTIHQWPATLVQPVGSPLSLECTVEGTSNPNLYWYRQAAGRGLQLLFYSVGIGQISSEVPQNLSASRPQDRQFILSSKKLLLSDSGFYLCAASLRRVGDQYFGPGTRLLVL.